The sequence of this TCR beta chain was determined in a study of T cell responses to AZD1222 COVID-19 vaccine. Study-wide points: Among those given AZD1222, only 6 or 7 were seropositive at baseline. Increases in Spike-specific TCR breadth and depth were seen after two AZD1222 doses. Donors in the cohort were predominantly white British and more often female, and clonal diversity was possibly underestimated.

Sequencing was performed with immunoSEQ multiplex PCR; in TCRdb, only in-frame clones are kept and a portion is missing. Of about 110,000 clones listed, around 83% are singletons. The CDR3 has 16 residues. CDR1 and CDR2 (germline): SGHDT, YYEEEE. The V gene end was trimmed by 4 bases and the J gene end by 0 bases; junction bases not matched to a gene: 6. For this clone: Its matching antigen is unknown.

This sequence originates from an adult in good health. This specimen consisted of peripheral blood, obtained on day 0 of AZD1222 vaccination. The genes are TRBV5-6 and TRBJ1-1; 10 nucleotides align to TRBD1. In DNA, the CDR3 is TGTGCCAGCAGCGTGGACAGGGGGGACATGAACACTGAAGCTTTCTTT. Translation gives CASSVDRGDMNTEAFF.